The 11 T cell receptor beta chains presented below share a single source sample, sequenced in a study of neoadjuvant anti-PD-1 for oral cavity cancer. Using immunoSEQ multiplex PCR, the repertoire was profiled, and TCRdb retains in-frame clones only, with some absent. The table includes about 72,000 clones, over 70% detected once. The input for sequencing was PBMCs, taken before nivolumab (anti-PD-1) treatment. These TCRs come from a person between 35 and 79 years old with oral cavity squamous cell carcinoma.

The chain employs TRBV5-1 and TRBJ2-5, with 9 bases identical to TRBD2. This CDR3 has 17 amino acids. Per germline, CDR1 SGHRS and CDR2 YFSETQ. V shed 1 base and J 0 bases; nucleotides not matched to a gene: 7. The CDR3 DNA sequence: TGCGCCAGCAGCTTGTCGGTAGCGGGGGCAAACCAAGAGACCCAGTACTTC. It codes for CASSLSVAGANQETQYF.

This clone was recorded once. The chain has TRBV18 and TRBJ2-7; D is perhaps TRBD1 (6 bases). Germline lookup yields CDR1 KGHSH and CDR2 LQKENI. Trimming left V 0 bases short and J 3 bases short, with 12 bases between. The CDR3 extends over 15 amino acids. DNA for the CDR3: TGTGCCAGCTCACCACCGTATGGGGGCGGCTACGAGCAGTACTTC. It translates to CASSPPYGGGYEQYF.

This rearrangement joins TRBV5-1 to TRBJ2-7; D gene unclear. The CDR3 loop spans 12 amino acids. The V end was cut by 3 bases, the J end by 0 bases, with 4 bases between. The germline gives CDR1 SGHRS, CDR2 YFSETQ. The CDR3 is CASSSSSYEQYF. DNA of the CDR3: TGCGCCAGCAGCTCTAGCTCCTACGAGCAGTACTTC.

The chain combines TRBV12-5 with TRBJ2-7; 8 bases are a match to TRBD1. This CDR3 is built from 14 residues. CDR1 and CDR2 (germline): LGHNT, FRNRAP. V gave up 2 bases and J gave up 6 bases; unmatched junction bases: 6. The CDR3 DNA reads TGTGCTAGTGGTTTGAGAAGAACAGGGGGCGAGCAGTACTTC. It translates to CASGLRRTGGEQYF.

This clone appeared a few times. The chain uses TRBV18 and TRBJ2-4; 7 bases match TRBD1. The V segment lost 3 bases and the J segment 7 bases; nucleotides outside the gene matches: 6. This CDR3 comprises 14 residues. In germline, CDR1 is KGHSH, CDR2 LQKENI. For the CDR3, the DNA is TGTGCCAGCTCACCCAGTCAGGGGGTGAACATTCAGTACTTC. It yields the protein CASSPSQGVNIQYF.

This chain links TRBV11-2 with TRBJ1-2, with D possibly TRBD1 on 6 matching bases. Trimming cost V 1 base and J 6 bases, with 9 bases left between them. The germline V gene has CDR1 SGHAT and CDR2 FQNNGV. The CDR3 is 13 amino acids. This chain's CDR3 is CASSLGQGHGYTF. The DNA of the CDR3 is TGTGCCAGCAGCTTAGGGCAGGGGCATGGCTACACCTTC.

The V gene is TRBV28, the J gene TRBJ2-7, with D maybe TRBD2 (5 bases). Trimming removed 3 bases from V and 4 bases from J, with 7 bases in between. CDR1 is MDHEN and CDR2 is SYDVKM in the germline V gene. The CDR3 has 12 residues. The CDR3 DNA reads as TGTGCCAGCAGTTTCGGGAAATACGAGCAGTACTTC. This sequence encodes CASSFGKYEQYF. Based on the CDR3 plus reference TRBV28 and TRBJ2-7, the full variable domain is DVKVTQSSRYLVKRTGEKVFLECVQDMDHENMFWYRQDPGLGLRLIYFSYDVKMKEKGDIPEGYSVSREKKERFSLILESASTNQTSMYLCASSFGKYEQYFGPGTRLTVT.

V is TRBV6-1 and J is TRBJ1-5, with a possible D match to TRBD1 (6 bases). The CDR3 runs to 14 residues. Germline CDR1 MNHNS, CDR2 SASEGT. V was cut by 6 bases and J by 3 bases, with 12 bases left in between. The CDR3 nucleotides read TGTGCCAGCAGCAGCGGACAGCTCAATCAGCCCCAGCATTTT. Translation gives CASSSGQLNQPQHF.

The J gene is TRBJ2-7, the V gene TRBV5-1; D uncertain. V lost 0 bases and J 0 bases, leaving 10 bases between the germline ends. The CDR3 runs 15 residues. Germline V CDR1 and CDR2: SGHRS, YFSETQ. CDR3 residues: CASSLAGSSSYEQYF. As DNA, the CDR3 is TGCGCCAGCAGCTTGGCAGGATCTAGCTCCTACGAGCAGTACTTC.

This clone was seen a handful of times. The chain joins TRBV6-1 to TRBJ1-4; weak D call: TRBD1 (5 bases). This CDR3 spans 14 amino acids. The V end lost 6 bases, the J end lost 8 bases, and 16 bases lay between the germline ends. Germline assignment: CDR1 MNHNS and CDR2 SASEGT. The DNA of the CDR3 is TGTGCCAGCAGGGGCCGGGACGGAAAAGAAAAACTGTTTTTT. It translates to CASRGRDGKEKLFF.

The genes are TRBV29-1 and TRBJ2-5, with TRBD2 matching over 10 bases. Germline CDR1 and CDR2: SQVTM and ANQGSEA. This CDR3 is 14 amino acids long. V lost 6 bases to trimming and J lost 2 bases; unmatched junction nucleotides: 6. DNA of the CDR3: TGCAGCGTGGGGCTAGCGGGAGTACAAGAGACCCAGTACTTC. It specifies CSVGLAGVQETQYF.